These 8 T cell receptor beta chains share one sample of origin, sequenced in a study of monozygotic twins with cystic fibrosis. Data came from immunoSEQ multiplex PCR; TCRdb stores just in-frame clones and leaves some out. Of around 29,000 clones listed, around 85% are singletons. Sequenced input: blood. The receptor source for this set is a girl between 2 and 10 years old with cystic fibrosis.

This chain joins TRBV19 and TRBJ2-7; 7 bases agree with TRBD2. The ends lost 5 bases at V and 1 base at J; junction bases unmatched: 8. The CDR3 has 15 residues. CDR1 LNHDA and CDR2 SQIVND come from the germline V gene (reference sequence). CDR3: CASSRVAGVSYEQYF. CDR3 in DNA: TGTGCCAGTAGTCGGGTGGCGGGAGTATCCTACGAGCAGTACTTC.

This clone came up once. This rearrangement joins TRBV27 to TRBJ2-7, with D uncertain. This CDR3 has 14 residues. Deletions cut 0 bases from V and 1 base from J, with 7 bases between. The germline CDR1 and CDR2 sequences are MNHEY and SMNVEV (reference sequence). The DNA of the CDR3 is TGTGCCAGCAGTTTATCCGGCAGTTCCTACGAGCAGTACTTC. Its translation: CASSLSGSSYEQYF.

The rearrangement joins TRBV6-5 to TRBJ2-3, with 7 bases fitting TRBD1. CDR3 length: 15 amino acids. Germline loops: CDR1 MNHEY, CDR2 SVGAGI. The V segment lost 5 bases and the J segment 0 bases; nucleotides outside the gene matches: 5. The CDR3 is CASSQGTASTDTQYF. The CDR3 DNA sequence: TGTGCCAGCAGTCAGGGGACAGCCAGCACAGATACGCAGTATTTT.

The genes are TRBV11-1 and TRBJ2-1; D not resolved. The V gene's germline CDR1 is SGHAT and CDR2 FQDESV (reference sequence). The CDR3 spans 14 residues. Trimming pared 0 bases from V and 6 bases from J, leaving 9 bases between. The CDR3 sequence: CASSLALEPNEQFF. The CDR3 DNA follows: TGTGCCAGCAGCTTAGCTCTGGAACCCAATGAGCAGTTCTTC.

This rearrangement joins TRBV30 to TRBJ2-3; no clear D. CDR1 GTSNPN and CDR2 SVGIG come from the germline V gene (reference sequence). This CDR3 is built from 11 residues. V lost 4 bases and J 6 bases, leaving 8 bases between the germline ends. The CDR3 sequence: CAWNSGDTQYF. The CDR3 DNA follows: TGTGCCTGGAATAGTGGTGATACGCAGTATTTT.

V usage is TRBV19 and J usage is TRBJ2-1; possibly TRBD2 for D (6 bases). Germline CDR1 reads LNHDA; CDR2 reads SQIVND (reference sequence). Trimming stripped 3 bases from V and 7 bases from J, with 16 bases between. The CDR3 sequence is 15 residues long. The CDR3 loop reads CASSIMGGKGNEQFF. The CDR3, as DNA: TGTGCCAGTAGTATCATGGGCGGGAAAGGGAATGAGCAGTTCTTC.

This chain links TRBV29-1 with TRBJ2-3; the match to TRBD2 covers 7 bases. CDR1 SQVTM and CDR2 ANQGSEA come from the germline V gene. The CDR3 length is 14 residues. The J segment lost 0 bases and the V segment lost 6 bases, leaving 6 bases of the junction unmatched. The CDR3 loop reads CSVGPGGSTDTQYF. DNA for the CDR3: TGCAGCGTGGGGCCGGGGGGAAGCACAGATACGCAGTATTTT.

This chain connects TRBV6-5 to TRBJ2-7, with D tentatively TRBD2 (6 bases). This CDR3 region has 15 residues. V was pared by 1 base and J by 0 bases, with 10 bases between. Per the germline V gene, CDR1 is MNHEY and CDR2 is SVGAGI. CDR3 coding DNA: TGTGCCAGCAGTTACTATGCGGGGAGCTCCTACGAGCAGTACTTC. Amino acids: CASSYYAGSSYEQYF.